Listed below are T cell receptor beta chains from one sample, sequenced in a study of T-cell memory formation after mild COVID-19. A single record per CDR3 protein comes from TCRdb applying MiXCR to the 5' RACE reads. Of 300,000 to 400,000 distinct CDR3 sequences detected, 15% to 20% appear once; the ten largest clones hold about a fifth. Sequenced material: PBMCs or a T cell subset sorted from them (not recorded which). The receptors were sampled from a man aged 18 to 29 who had mild COVID-19 (a few samples of this study predate the infection). Cell type and time point are not known. The conserved cysteine and the conserved F or W are not part of the CDR3 here. D genes are given only for firm matches.

TRBD1	TRBV6-5	TRBJ1-2	ASQPGQGQYYGYT
TRBD2	TRBV12-3/TRBV12-4	TRBJ2-7	ASSGQRGGREQY
.	TRBV4-3	TRBJ2-5	ASSQDGGSGTQY
TRBD1	TRBV7-3	TRBJ2-5	ASSMTGAPETQY
TRBD1	TRBV9	TRBJ1-4	ASSGQGAGEKLF
TRBD2	TRBV6-5	TRBJ2-5	ASSEPGLAEETQY
.	TRBV7-9	TRBJ1-1	ASSVGQGSTEAF
TRBD2	TRBV11-2	TRBJ2-2	ASSLGPASGERGELF
.	TRBV4-2	TRBJ2-7	ASSQGTREGGSGEQY
.	TRBV20-1	TRBJ2-1	SASSHSSYNEQF
.	TRBV5-1	TRBJ2-1	ASSLTQPRSYNEQF
.	TRBV27	TRBJ2-6	ASSAQRAGANVLT
.	TRBV10-2	TRBJ1-2	ASSESTGVGGYT
.	TRBV3-1	TRBJ1-2	ASSQDVGTYGYT
TRBD1	TRBV7-9	TRBJ1-2	ASSLRPTRTGGLLGYGYT
.	TRBV4-2	TRBJ2-3	ASSQEELVSSTDTQY
.	TRBV7-2	TRBJ2-3	ASSLDLSGGTQY
.	TRBV7-6	TRBJ1-1	ASSLGPDGNTEAF
.	TRBV4-3	TRBJ1-3	ASSQDYGSSGNTIY
.	TRBV19	TRBJ2-7	ASRGTGAYEQY
TRBD1	TRBV6-6	TRBJ2-7	ASSPGTGGEQY
.	TRBV11-2	TRBJ2-7	ASSLDPGYEQY
.	TRBV7-3	TRBJ2-1	ASSLSGGTLSYNEQF
.	TRBV4-3	TRBJ1-6	ASSQDGGNSPLH
TRBD2	TRBV20-1	TRBJ2-5	SARTASGVWETQY
TRBD1	TRBV6-2/TRBV6-3	TRBJ2-5	ASSYETGAYQETQY
TRBD1	TRBV4-1	TRBJ1-2	ASSPGDRAYGYT
TRBD1	TRBV7-2	TRBJ2-2	ASSLGQGMNTGELF
TRBD2	TRBV5-5	TRBJ2-1	ASSLASGGYNEQF
TRBD1	TRBV5-1	TRBJ2-7	ASLTGSYEQY
.	TRBV28	TRBJ2-4	ASSRGGTLAKNIQY
TRBD1	TRBV4-1	TRBJ1-2	ASSRVPVDRVGGYT
.	TRBV7-2	TRBJ2-3	ASSLGVQRGTTDTQY
TRBD1	TRBV7-9	TRBJ1-1	ASGDRGDTEAF
TRBD1	TRBV4-2	TRBJ2-2	ASSATGTGTYKHANTGELF
TRBD1	TRBV20-1	TRBJ1-2	SATDRGYGYT
.	TRBV5-1	TRBJ2-2	ASRWGGADTGELF
.	TRBV12-3/TRBV12-4	TRBJ2-6	ASMRGANVLT